Listed below are T cell receptor beta chains from one sample, sequenced in a study of spatial heterogeneity in lung cancer. TCRdb ran MiXCR on the 5' RACE reads and lists one entry per CDR3 protein. Among under 30,000 distinct CDR3 sequences, roughly 3% were seen once, and the ten largest hold 25% to 35%. The material sequenced was PBMCs, taken at surgery. Source of these receptors: a female donor with early-stage non-small cell lung cancer. CDR3s include the opening cysteine and the closing phenylalanine or tryptophan. A D gene is named only where the DNA matches it firmly. Expanded clones get a size class; other rows say once, few or many, or leave the size out.

DNA | CDR3 | J | D | size | V
TGTGCCAGCAGCTCGGGACTAGCGGGAGGTGTTGAGCAGTTCTTC | CASSSGLAGGVEQFF | TRBJ2-1 | TRBD2 | large | TRBV7-2
TGTGCCATCAGGCTTAGCCCGGGAGAGACCCAGTACTTC | CAIRLSPGETQYF | TRBJ2-5 | NA | many | TRBV10-3
TGTGCCAGCCAACAGAACACAGATACGCAGTATTTT | CASQQNTDTQYF | TRBJ2-3 | NA | many | TRBV6-1
TGTGCCAGCGCCCCTTACACCGGGGAGCTGTTTTTT | CASAPYTGELFF | TRBJ2-2 | NA | many | TRBV2
TGTGCCATCAGTGAGTCTAGCGGGAGGGGTGATACGCAGTATTTT | CAISESSGRGDTQYF | TRBJ2-3 | TRBD2 | many | TRBV10-3
TGCAGCGCGGCTGAGACTAGGAGGGCCGGGGAGCTGTTTTTT | CSAAETRRAGELFF | TRBJ2-2 | NA | many | TRBV29-1
TGTGCCAGCAGGCCGGGACTAGCCAAACGGGGCTCCTACAATGAGCAGTTCTTC | CASRPGLAKRGSYNEQFF | TRBJ2-1 | TRBD2 | NA | TRBV27
TGTGCCAGCAGCCTCCTCACGGGCCTTAGTGGCGGGGAGCTGTTTTTT | CASSLLTGLSGGELFF | TRBJ2-2 | NA | many | TRBV3-1
TGTGCCAGCAGTTCGGGACAGCTGAACACTGAAGCTTTCTTT | CASSSGQLNTEAFF | TRBJ1-1 | TRBD1 | many | TRBV28
TGCGCCAGCAGCCAACCCATGGGGCAGGGAGGCACTGAAGCTTTCTTT | CASSQPMGQGGTEAFF | TRBJ1-1 | NA | many | TRBV4-1
TGTGCCAGCAGCTTAGGGCGGCCGGGACTAGCGGCCCCCTGGCAGTTCTTC | CASSLGRPGLAAPWQFF | TRBJ2-1 | TRBD2 | many | TRBV11-2
TGTGCCAGCAGCAACAGGGGAGGGGGCGGGGAGCTGTTTTTT | CASSNRGGGGELFF | TRBJ2-2 | NA | many | TRBV6-6
TGTGCCAGCAGCTTTCCAGTTGTGGATACGCAGTATTTT | CASSFPVVDTQYF | TRBJ2-3 | NA | many | TRBV11-2
TGTGCCAGCTCACCCGGGACTAGGGGCACAGATACGCAGTATTTT | CASSPGTRGTDTQYF | TRBJ2-3 | TRBD2 | medium-sized | TRBV18
TGCAGTGCTAGAGATGTCCCTAACACCGGGGAGCTGTTTTTT | CSARDVPNTGELFF | TRBJ2-2 | NA | many | TRBV20-1
TGCAGTGCTAGTCAAGCGGGAGGTACGACAGATACGCAGTATTTT | CSASQAGGTTDTQYF | TRBJ2-3 | TRBD2 | few | TRBV20-1
TGTGCCAGCAGTTTAACAGGGTCGAGCGGCTACACCTTC | CASSLTGSSGYTF | TRBJ1-2 | NA | many | TRBV7-2
TGTGCCAGCAGTACGGGACTGACAAATCAGCCCCAGCATTTT | CASSTGLTNQPQHF | TRBJ1-5 | NA | many | TRBV27
TGCGCCAGCAAAAGACTTGGGTTGAGCACAGATACGCAGTATTTT | CASKRLGLSTDTQYF | TRBJ2-3 | NA | many | TRBV4-1
TGTGCCAGCAGCGGGAAGGGCGATACGCAGTATTTT | CASSGKGDTQYF | TRBJ2-3 | NA | many | TRBV9
TGTGCCATCAGCGATACAGGTTTGGGGACTGAAGCTTTCTTT | CAISDTGLGTEAFF | TRBJ1-1 | NA | medium-sized | TRBV10-3
TGTGCCAGCAGCTCATTAAGGTCTCTGGGGGGCACAGATACGCAGTATTTT | CASSSLRSLGGTDTQYF | TRBJ2-3 | NA | many | TRBV7-3
TGTGCCAGCAGCCTCCCAGTCGGGGGGCCAGAAAACACTGAAGCTTTCTTT | CASSLPVGGPENTEAFF | TRBJ1-1 | NA | many | TRBV2
TGCGCCAGCAGCTTGGGGGAAAATGTTGAAGCTTTCTTT | CASSLGENVEAFF | TRBJ1-1 | NA | many | TRBV5-1
TGTGCCAGCAGCCGTGGGGAGGCGAGAGATACGCAGTATTTT | CASSRGEARDTQYF | TRBJ2-3 | NA | many | TRBV11-2
TGCAGTGCTAGTTGGGAGGCCCATCAAGAGACCCAGTACTTC | CSASWEAHQETQYF | TRBJ2-5 | NA | many | TRBV20-1
TGCAGCGTTGAAGAGGGGAGCATCTATGGCTACACCTTC | CSVEEGSIYGYTF | TRBJ1-2 | NA | many | TRBV29-1
TGTGCCAGCTCTTACGTGGCGGGAGACCCAGATACGCAGTATTTT | CASSYVAGDPDTQYF | TRBJ2-3 | TRBD2 | many | TRBV18
TGTGCCAGCAGGGGGTGGGGAGAGAACACTGAAGCTTTCTTT | CASRGWGENTEAFF | TRBJ1-1 | NA | many | TRBV6-1
TGCGCCAGCAGCTTGGCGGAGGGGAGTGAAAAACTGTTTTTT | CASSLAEGSEKLFF | TRBJ1-4 | NA | many | TRBV5-1
TGTGCCAGCAGTCCGGGACGGGGTGGGGAGACCCAGTACTTC | CASSPGRGGETQYF | TRBJ2-5 | NA | many | TRBV12-3/TRBV12-4
TGTGCCAGCAGTTTCAGCAGGTCTGATACGCAGTATTTT | CASSFSRSDTQYF | TRBJ2-3 | NA | many | TRBV12-3/TRBV12-4
TGTGCCACCAGGATCGTGGACATAGCCTACGAGCAGTACTTC | CATRIVDIAYEQYF | TRBJ2-7 | NA | many | TRBV24-1
TGCAGTGCTAGAGTCCGAGGGGATACGCAGTATTTT | CSARVRGDTQYF | TRBJ2-3 | NA | many | TRBV20-1
TGCAGTGCTAGAGATCTGGCGGGGCTGAGCTCCTACGAGCAGTACTTC | CSARDLAGLSSYEQYF | TRBJ2-7 | NA | many | TRBV20-1
TGTGCCAGCAGTTTAATCTGGGGGACTAGCGGAACCTACGAGCAGTACTTC | CASSLIWGTSGTYEQYF | TRBJ2-7 | TRBD2 | many | TRBV27
TGCGCCAGCAGCCTCCTTGAAGGGGGGATCGGCCATGAGCAGTTCTTC | CASSLLEGGIGHEQFF | TRBJ2-1 | NA | many | TRBV4-1
TGCAGTGCTAGAGAATCGATGGAGACCCAGTACTTC | CSARESMETQYF | TRBJ2-5 | NA | few | TRBV20-1
TGTGCCAGCAGCGGACTAGCGGGGCTTTACGAGCAGTACTTC | CASSGLAGLYEQYF | TRBJ2-7 | TRBD2 | many | TRBV28
TGTGCCACCTCGAGGCAGGGCTTTATAGAAGATACGCAGTATTTT | CATSRQGFIEDTQYF | TRBJ2-3 | NA | NA | TRBV27
TGCGCCAGCAGGTCCCCAGGGGGCACGAATTCACCCCTCCACTTT | CASRSPGGTNSPLHF | TRBJ1-6 | TRBD1 | many | TRBV5-1
TGCGCCAGCGGCGCGGGACGGTCCAACTACGAGCAGTACTTC | CASGAGRSNYEQYF | TRBJ2-7 | NA | many | TRBV5-1
TGCAGTGCCACCCACTCTGGAAACACCATATATTTT | CSATHSGNTIYF | TRBJ1-3 | NA | many | TRBV20-1
TGCGCCAGCAGCCAAGACCGGACAGGGGCCTACGAGCAGTACTTC | CASSQDRTGAYEQYF | TRBJ2-7 | TRBD1 | many | TRBV4-1
TGTGCCAGCAGCTCCCGCGGGGGTCTGACCTACGAGCAGTACTTC | CASSSRGGLTYEQYF | TRBJ2-7 | TRBD2 | once | TRBV7-8
TGTGCCAGCAAGTTAGTAACGGGAGCCGGTGATACGCAGTATTTT | CASKLVTGAGDTQYF | TRBJ2-3 | NA | many | TRBV6-2/TRBV6-3
TGTGCCAGCAGCCAAGAGGGTGCGATAGCGGGAGGGCACACAGATACGCAGTATTTT | CASSQEGAIAGGHTDTQYF | TRBJ2-3 | TRBD2 | many | TRBV4-2
TGTGCCAGCAGCCCGACTAGCTACAATGAGCAGTTCTTC | CASSPTSYNEQFF | TRBJ2-1 | NA | many | TRBV7-9
TGTGCCACCCTGATACCACGTCCGCACCAGGACTATGGCTACACCTTC | CATLIPRPHQDYGYTF | TRBJ1-2 | NA | medium-sized | TRBV24-1
TGTGCCAGCAGTTTAGATCAGACAGGGTACAATGAGCAGTTCTTC | CASSLDQTGYNEQFF | TRBJ2-1 | TRBD1 | NA | TRBV12-3/TRBV12-4
TGTGCCAGCGGCACTAGCTACGAGCAGTACTTC | CASGTSYEQYF | TRBJ2-7 | NA | many | TRBV27
TGTGCCAGCAGCTTAGAGGGGGCTCGGACTGAAGCTTTCTTT | CASSLEGARTEAFF | TRBJ1-1 | TRBD1 | many | TRBV7-3
TGCGCCAGCAGCGAGGAGACCTACAATGAGCAGTTCTTC | CASSEETYNEQFF | TRBJ2-1 | NA | many | TRBV5-1
TGTGCCAGCAGCTCCCCTGGGCTAGCGGGAGTTTTTGGGACAGATACGCAGTATTTT | CASSSPGLAGVFGTDTQYF | TRBJ2-3 | TRBD2 | few | TRBV12-3/TRBV12-4
TGTGCCAGCAGCTTGGTTGGAGAGCCCCAGCATTTT | CASSLVGEPQHF | TRBJ1-5 | NA | many | TRBV5-6